The next 7 T cell receptor beta chains were all read from a single sample in a study of T cells in Graves' hyperthyroidism and ophthalmopathy (dated by TCRdb to about 2019). Libraries were built with multiplex PCR. These reads were obtained on an Illumina HiSeq 2000. The TCR beta CDR3 regions were amplified from RNA transcripts. A first-round RT-PCR of the TCR CDR3 used the HTBI primer set with the Qiagen OneStep RT-PCR kit. The public reads were quality trimmed at Q25 with fastp and then assembled into clones with MiXCR by TCRdb, keeping productive beta chains. Every CDR3 protein is listed once, alongside the most common genes and DNA of its rows. Here the sample has approximately 640,000 distinct CDR3 sequences; 15% to 20% occur a single time. Over 3.5% of the sample is held by the ten biggest clonotypes. Material for sequencing was blood. Every receptor here comes from a woman aged 25 to 39 with Graves' hyperthyroidism.

In its sample, this clonotype was seen many times. The genes are TRBV11-2 and TRBJ2-1, with D possibly being TRBD2 (6 bases). From germline, CDR1 is SGHAT and CDR2 FQNNGV. V gave up 8 bases and J gave up 3 bases, with 14 bases separating them. The CDR3 contains 14 residues. This CDR3 is CASGGSGGYNEQFF. In DNA, the CDR3 is TGTGCCAGCGGAGGGAGCGGTGGCTACAATGAGCAGTTCTTC. The full variable domain, completed using reference TRBV11-2 and TRBJ2-1, is EAGVAQSPRYKIIEKRQSVAFWCNPISGHATLYWYQQILGQGPKLLIQFQNNGVVDDSQLPKDRFSAERLKGVDSTLKIQPAKLEDSAVYLCASGGSGGYNEQFFGPGTRLTVL.

In its sample, this clonotype was seen a few times. This chain uses TRBV20-1 with TRBJ2-2; D not resolved. Germline-derived CDR1 and CDR2 are DFQATT and SNEGSKA (reference sequence). The CDR3 covers 18 residues. V was trimmed by 3 bases and J by 2 bases, leaving 22 bases between them. In DNA form, the CDR3 reads TGCAGTGCTAGCCTTCCACCCGGCCGCCTCTTTAACACCGGGGAGCTGTTTTTT. Residues: CSASLPPGRLFNTGELFF.

The chain combines TRBV7-3 with TRBJ2-1, with a tentative D call TRBD1 (6 bases). Trimming left V 5 bases short and J 7 bases short, with 12 bases between. Looked up from germline, CDR1 is SGHTA and CDR2 is FQGTGA. This CDR3 is 13 amino acids long. The CDR3 loop reads CASSDDRYNEQFF. CDR3 DNA sequence: TGTGCCAGCAGCGATGACAGGTATAATGAGCAGTTCTTC.

This chain links TRBV6-1 with TRBJ2-7; maybe TRBD1 (5 bases). The CDR3 has 12 amino acids. Germline V gene data show CDR1 as MNHNS and CDR2 as SASEGT. The V gene lost 2 bases and the J gene lost 7 bases, with 9 bases spanning the gap. The CDR3 is CASSEFPGEQYF. DNA of the CDR3: TGTGCCAGCAGTGAATTTCCAGGGGAGCAGTACTTC.

This clonotype was counted ten times or more. The chain couples TRBV7-9 to TRBJ2-7, with a possible D match to TRBD2 (5 bases). V was shortened by 5 bases and J by 7 bases, with 12 bases between the two germline ends. The CDR3 has 12 residues. Germline CDR1 is SEHNR and CDR2 is FQNEAQ (reference sequence). The CDR3 here is CASSPREYEQYF. The CDR3 bases are TGTGCCAGCAGCCCAAGGGAGTATGAGCAGTACTTC.

This clonotype has just a few counts. Possible read error: a much larger clone is one base away. V is TRBV6-1 and J is TRBJ1-1; D remains unclear. Germline V gene lookup returns CDR1 MNHNS and CDR2 SASEGT. This CDR3 is 15 amino acids long. Trimming pared 7 bases from V and 0 bases from J, leaving 15 bases between. The CDR3 sequence is CASNGVGSVNTEAFF. CDR3 nucleotides: TGTGCCAGCAACGGCGTGGGGTCCGTGAACACTGAAGCTTTCTTT.

V gene TRBV19 combines with J gene TRBJ1-2, with D perhaps matching TRBD1 (5 bases). Germline V gene lookup returns CDR1 LNHDA and CDR2 SQIVND (reference sequence). There are 19 residues in the CDR3. V was clipped by 4 bases and J by 3 bases, with 27 bases between them. The CDR3 region is CASSTLVEGRGGVYYGYTF. The CDR3 region has the DNA TGTGCCAGTAGTACCCTTGTCGAGGGGCGCGGCGGAGTCTACTATGGCTACACCTTC.